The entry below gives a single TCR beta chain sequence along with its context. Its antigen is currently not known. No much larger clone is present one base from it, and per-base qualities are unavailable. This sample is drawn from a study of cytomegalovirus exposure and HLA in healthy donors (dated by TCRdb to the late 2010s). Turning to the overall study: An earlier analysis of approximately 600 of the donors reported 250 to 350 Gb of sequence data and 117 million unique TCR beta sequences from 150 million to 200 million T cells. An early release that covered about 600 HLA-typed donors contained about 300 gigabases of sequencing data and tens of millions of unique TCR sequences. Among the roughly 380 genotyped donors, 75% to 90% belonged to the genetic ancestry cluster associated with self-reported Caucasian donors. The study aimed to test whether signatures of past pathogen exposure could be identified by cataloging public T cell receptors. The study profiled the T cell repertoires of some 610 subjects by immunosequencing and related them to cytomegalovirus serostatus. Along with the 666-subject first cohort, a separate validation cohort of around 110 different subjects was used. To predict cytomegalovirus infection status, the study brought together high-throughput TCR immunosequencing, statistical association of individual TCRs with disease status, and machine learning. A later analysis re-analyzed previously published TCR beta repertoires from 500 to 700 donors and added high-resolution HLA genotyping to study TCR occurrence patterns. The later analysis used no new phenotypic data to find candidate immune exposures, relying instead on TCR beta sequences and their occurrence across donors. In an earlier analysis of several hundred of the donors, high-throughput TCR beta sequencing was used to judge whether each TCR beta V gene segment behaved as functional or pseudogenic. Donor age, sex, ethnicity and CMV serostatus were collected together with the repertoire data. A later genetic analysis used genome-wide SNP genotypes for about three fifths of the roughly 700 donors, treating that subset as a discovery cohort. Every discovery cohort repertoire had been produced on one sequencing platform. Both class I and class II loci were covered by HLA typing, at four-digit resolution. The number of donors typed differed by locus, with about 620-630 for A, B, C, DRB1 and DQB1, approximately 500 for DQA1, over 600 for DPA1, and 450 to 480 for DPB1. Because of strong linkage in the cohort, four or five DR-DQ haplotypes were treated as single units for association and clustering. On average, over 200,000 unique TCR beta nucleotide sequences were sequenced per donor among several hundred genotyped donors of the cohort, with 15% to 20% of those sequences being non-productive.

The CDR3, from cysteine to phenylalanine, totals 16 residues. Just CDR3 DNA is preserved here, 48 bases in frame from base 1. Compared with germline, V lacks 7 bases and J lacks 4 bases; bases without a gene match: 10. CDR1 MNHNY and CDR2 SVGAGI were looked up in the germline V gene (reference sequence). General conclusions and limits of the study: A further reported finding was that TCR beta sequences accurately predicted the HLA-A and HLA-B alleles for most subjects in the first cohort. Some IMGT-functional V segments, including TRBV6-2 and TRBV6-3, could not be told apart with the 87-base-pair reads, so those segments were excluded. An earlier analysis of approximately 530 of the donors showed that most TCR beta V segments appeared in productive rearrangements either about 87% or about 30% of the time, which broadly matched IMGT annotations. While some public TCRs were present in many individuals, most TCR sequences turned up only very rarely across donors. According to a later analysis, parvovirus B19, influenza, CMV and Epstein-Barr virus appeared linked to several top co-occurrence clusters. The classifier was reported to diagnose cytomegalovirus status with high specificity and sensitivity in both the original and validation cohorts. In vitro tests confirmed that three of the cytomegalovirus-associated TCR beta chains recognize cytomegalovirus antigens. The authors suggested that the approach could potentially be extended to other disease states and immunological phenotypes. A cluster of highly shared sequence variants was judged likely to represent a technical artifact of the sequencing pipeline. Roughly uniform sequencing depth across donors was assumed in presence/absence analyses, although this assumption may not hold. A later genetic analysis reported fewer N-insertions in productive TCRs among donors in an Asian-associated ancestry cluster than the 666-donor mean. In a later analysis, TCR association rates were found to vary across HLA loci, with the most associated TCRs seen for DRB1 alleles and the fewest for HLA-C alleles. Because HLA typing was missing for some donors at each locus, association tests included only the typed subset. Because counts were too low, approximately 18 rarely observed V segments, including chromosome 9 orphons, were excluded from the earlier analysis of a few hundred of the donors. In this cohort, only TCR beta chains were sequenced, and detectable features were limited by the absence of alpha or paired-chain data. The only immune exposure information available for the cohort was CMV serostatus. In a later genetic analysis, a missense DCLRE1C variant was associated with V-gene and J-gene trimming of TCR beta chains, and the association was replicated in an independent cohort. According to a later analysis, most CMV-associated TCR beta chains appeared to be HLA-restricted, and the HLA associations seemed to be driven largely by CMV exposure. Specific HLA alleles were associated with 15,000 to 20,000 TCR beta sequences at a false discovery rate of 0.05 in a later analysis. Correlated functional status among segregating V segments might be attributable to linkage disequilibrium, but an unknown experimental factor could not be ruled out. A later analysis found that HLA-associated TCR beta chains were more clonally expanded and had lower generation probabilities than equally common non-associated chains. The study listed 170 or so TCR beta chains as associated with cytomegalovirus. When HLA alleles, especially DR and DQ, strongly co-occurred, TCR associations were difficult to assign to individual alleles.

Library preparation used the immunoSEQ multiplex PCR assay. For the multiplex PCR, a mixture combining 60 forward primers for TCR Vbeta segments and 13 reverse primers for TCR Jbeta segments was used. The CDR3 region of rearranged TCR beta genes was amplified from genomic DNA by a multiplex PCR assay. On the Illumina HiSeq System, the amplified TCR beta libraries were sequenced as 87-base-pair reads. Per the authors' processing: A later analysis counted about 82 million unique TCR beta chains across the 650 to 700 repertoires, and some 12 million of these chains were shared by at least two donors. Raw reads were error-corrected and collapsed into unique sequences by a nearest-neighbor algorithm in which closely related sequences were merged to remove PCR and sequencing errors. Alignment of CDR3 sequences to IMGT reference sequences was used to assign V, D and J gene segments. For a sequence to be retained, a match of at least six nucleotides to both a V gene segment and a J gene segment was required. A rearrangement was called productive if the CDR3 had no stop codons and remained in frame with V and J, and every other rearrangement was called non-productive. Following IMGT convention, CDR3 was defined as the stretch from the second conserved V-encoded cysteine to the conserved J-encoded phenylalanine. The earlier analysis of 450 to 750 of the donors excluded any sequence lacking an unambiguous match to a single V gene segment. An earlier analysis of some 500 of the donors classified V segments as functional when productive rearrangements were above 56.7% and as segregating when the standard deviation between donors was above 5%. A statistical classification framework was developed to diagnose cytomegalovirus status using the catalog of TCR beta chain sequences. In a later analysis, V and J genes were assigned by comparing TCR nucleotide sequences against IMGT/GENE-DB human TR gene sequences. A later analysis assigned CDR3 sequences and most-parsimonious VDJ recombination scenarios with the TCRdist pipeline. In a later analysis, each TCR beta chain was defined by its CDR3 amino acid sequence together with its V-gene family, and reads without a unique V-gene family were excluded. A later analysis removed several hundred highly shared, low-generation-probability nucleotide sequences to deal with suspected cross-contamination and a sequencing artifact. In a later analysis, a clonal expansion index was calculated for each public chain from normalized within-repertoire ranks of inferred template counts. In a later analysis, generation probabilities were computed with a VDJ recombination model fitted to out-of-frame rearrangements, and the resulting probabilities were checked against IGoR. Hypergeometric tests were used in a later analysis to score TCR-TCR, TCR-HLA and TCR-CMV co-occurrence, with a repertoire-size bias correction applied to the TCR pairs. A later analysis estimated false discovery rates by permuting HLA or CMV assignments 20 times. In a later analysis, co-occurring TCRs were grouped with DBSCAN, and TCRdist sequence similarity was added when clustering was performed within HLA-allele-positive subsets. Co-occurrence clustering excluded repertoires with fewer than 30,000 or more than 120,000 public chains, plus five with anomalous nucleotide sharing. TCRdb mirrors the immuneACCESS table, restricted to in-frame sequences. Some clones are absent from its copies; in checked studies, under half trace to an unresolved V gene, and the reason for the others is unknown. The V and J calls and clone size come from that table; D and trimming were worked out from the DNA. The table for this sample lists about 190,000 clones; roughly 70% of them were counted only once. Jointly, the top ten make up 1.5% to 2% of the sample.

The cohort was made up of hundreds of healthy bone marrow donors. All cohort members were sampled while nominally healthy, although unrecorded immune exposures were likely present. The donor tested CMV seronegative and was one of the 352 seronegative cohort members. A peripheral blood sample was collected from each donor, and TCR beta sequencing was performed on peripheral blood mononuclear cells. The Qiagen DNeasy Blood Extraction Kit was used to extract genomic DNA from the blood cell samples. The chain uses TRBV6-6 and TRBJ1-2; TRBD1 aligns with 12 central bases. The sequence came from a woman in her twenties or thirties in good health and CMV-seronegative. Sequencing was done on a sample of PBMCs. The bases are TGTGCCAGCATTCCCGGGACAGGGGGCGCATTCTATGGCTACACCTTC. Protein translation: CASIPGTGGAFYGYTF.